This TCR beta chain appears in the sequencing data of a study of control samples from healthy donors and cancer patients. Sequencing was performed with immunoSEQ multiplex PCR; in TCRdb, only in-frame clones are kept and a portion is missing. Here the sample spans about 84,000 clones, 91% being singletons. Sample: blood. This TCR came from a man aged 50 to 59 in good health.

This chain's CDR3 is CASRPAGGAPLHF. The CDR3 DNA reads as TGCGCCAGCAGACCCGCCGGGGGGGCACCCCTCCACTTT. The genes are TRBV5-1 and TRBJ1-6, with a tentative D call TRBD1 (5 bases). CDR1 and CDR2 (germline): SGHRS, YFSETQ. The CDR3 is 13 residues long. V was trimmed by 5 bases and J by 11 bases, leaving 14 bases between them.